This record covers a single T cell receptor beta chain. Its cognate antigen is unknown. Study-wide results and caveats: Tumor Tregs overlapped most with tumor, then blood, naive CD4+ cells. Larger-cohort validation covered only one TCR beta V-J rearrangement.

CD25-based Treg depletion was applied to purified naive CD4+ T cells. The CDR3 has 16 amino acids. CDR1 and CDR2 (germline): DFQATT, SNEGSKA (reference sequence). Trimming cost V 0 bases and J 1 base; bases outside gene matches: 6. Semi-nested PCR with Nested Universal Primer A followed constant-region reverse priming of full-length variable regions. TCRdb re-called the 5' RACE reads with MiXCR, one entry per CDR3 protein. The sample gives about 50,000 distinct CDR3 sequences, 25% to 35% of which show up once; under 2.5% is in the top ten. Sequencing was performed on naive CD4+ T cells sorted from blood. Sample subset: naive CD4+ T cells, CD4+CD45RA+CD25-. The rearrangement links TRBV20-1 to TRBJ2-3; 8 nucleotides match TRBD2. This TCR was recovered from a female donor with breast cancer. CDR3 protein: CSARDSRAGGTDTQYF. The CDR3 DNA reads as TGCAGTGCTAGAGATTCGAGAGCGGGGGGCACAGATACGCAGTATTTT.